This record concerns one T cell receptor (beta chain) sequence. No antigen is known for it. These data are taken from a study of siplizumab effects on memory and regulatory T cells. The study, taken as a whole, reports: The naive T cell population seemed more diverse than memory cells and seemed a major contributor to the alloresponse. The mean Treg-derived percentage of mappable alloreactive CD4+ clones was about 63% with siplizumab compared with approximately 28% in controls.

The CDR3 sequence is 13 residues long. CDR1 MNHNS and CDR2 SASEGT come from the germline V gene. With 7 bases removed from V and 4 bases from J, the gap between germline ends came to 11 bases. Profiled with immunoSEQ multiplex PCR; TCRdb holds only in-frame clones, not every one. The sample records 75,000 to 95,000 clones, 80% to 90% being singletons. The chain combines TRBV6-1 with TRBJ1-5; unclear D gene. The sequence derives from a human donor in good health. What was sequenced was CD4+ T cells sorted from blood. The CDR3 DNA sequence: TGTGCCAGCACCCCCGGGAGGAATCAGCCCCAGCATTTT. Protein sequence: CASTPGRNQPQHF.